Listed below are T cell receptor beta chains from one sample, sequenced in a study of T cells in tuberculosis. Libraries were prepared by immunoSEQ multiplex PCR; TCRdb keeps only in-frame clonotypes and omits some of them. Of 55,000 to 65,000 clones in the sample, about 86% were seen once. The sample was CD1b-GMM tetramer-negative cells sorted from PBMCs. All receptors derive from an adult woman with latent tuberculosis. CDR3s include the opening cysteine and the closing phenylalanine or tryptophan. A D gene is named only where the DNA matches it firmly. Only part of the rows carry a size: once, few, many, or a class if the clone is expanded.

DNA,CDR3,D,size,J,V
TGTGCCAGCAGTCGGACAGAGTATAGCAATCAGCCCCAGCATTTT,CASSRTEYSNQPQHF,-,-,TRBJ1-5,TRBV6-5
TGTGCCAGCAGTCTTCCGGGGGTTAGCAATCAGCCCCAGCATTTT,CASSLPGVSNQPQHF,-,-,TRBJ1-5,TRBV28
TGTGCCAGCAGACTGTCCGCGTGGGCTCAGCCCCAGCATTTT,CASRLSAWAQPQHF,-,-,TRBJ1-5,TRBV28
TGTGCCAGCAGCTTGGAGTCGACAGGGGGCGGCACAGATACGCAGTATTTT,CASSLESTGGGTDTQYF,TRBD1,-,TRBJ2-3,TRBV5-4
TGCGCCAGCAGCTTTACTTTGACTTCCTACGAGCAGTACTTC,CASSFTLTSYEQYF,-,-,TRBJ2-7,TRBV5-1
TGTGCCAGCAGCAAAACACACACTGAAGCTTTCTTT,CASSKTHTEAFF,-,few,TRBJ1-1,TRBV7-2
TGTGCCGGGTCCAGAGGACAGAGGAGGTTGCGTGGAGAGACCCAGTACTTC,CAGSRGQRRLRGETQYF,-,-,TRBJ2-5,TRBV2
TGTGCCAGCAGAAGGGGGTCAGCCTACGAGCAGTACTTC,CASRRGSAYEQYF,-,once,TRBJ2-7,TRBV28
TGTGCCAGCAGTGAATCCCTCGGAGGGAAGACTGAAGCTTTCTTT,CASSESLGGKTEAFF,-,once,TRBJ1-1,TRBV25-1
TGTGCCAGCAGTTACCAGGGTTTGGCAGCCACCGGGGAGCTGTTTTTT,CASSYQGLAATGELFF,-,once,TRBJ2-2,TRBV6-5
TGTGCCAGCAAACCAGACACTGAAGCTTTCTTT,CASKPDTEAFF,-,-,TRBJ1-1,TRBV7-9
TGTGCCTGGAGCCGACAGGGGGGGACCACTGAAGCTTTCTTT,CAWSRQGGTTEAFF,TRBD1,-,TRBJ1-1,TRBV30
TGTGCCAGCAGTGTTGAAGCCAGAGGTGGTAAAAACATTCAGTACTTC,CASSVEARGGKNIQYF,-,few,TRBJ2-4,TRBV2
TGTGCCAGCAGCCAGGACAGGGGCAATGAAAAACTGTTTTTT,CASSQDRGNEKLFF,TRBD1,-,TRBJ1-4,TRBV7-9
TGTGCCAGCTCACCACCTCCAAGGGGGAACTATGGCTACACCTTC,CASSPPPRGNYGYTF,-,-,TRBJ1-2,TRBV18
TGTGCCAGCTCACCACCGGCGGGGGGGCGTCGCACAGATACGCAGTATTTT,CASSPPAGGRRTDTQYF,TRBD2,once,TRBJ2-3,TRBV18
TGTGCCAGCAGCCAATCAGTAAGCTCCTACGAGCAGTACTTC,CASSQSVSSYEQYF,-,few,TRBJ2-7,TRBV4-2
TGTGCCAGCAGCCAGGGGGGTGGGAACACTGAAGCTTTCTTT,CASSQGGGNTEAFF,TRBD1,-,TRBJ1-1,TRBV7-6
TGTGCCAGCATCCCGATCACAACGACAGGTTCGGGCGGAAAACTGTTTTTT,CASIPITTTGSGGKLFF,-,-,TRBJ1-4,TRBV28
TGTGCCAGCAGTGAGGAAACTAGCGGGGGAGAGACCCAGTACTTC,CASSEETSGGETQYF,TRBD2,-,TRBJ2-5,TRBV2
TGCGCCAGCAGCTTGGATGCCGGGAACACTGAAGCTTTCTTT,CASSLDAGNTEAFF,-,once,TRBJ1-1,TRBV5-1
TGTGCCAGCAGTTCTCCCGGGACAGGGTCGCACTATGGCTACACCTTC,CASSSPGTGSHYGYTF,TRBD1,-,TRBJ1-2,TRBV28
TGTGCCAGCAGCCCTGACTCCAGCGGCCACTACAATGAGCAGTTCTTC,CASSPDSSGHYNEQFF,-,-,TRBJ2-1,TRBV6-4
TGCGCCAGCAGCCAAGAGATAGGGGGTTATCCCTACGAGCAGTACTTC,CASSQEIGGYPYEQYF,-,-,TRBJ2-7,TRBV4-1
TGTGCCAGCAGCTTCGGACCGGGGGCGGGGGGGGAGACCCAGTACTTC,CASSFGPGAGGETQYF,TRBD2,-,TRBJ2-5,TRBV7-2
TGTGCCAGCGTGGAAGAGCCCGGGACTAGTGGCGAGCAGTTCTTC,CASVEEPGTSGEQFF,TRBD2,few,TRBJ2-1,TRBV6-4
TGTGCCAGCAGCTCTACCGGGGTTGCGCACTACGAGCAGTACTTC,CASSSTGVAHYEQYF,-,-,TRBJ2-7,TRBV5-5
TGTGCCAGCAGCTCACCACCGGGACTAGCGGGGGGGCCGAGGGAGACCCAGTACTTC,CASSSPPGLAGGPRETQYF,TRBD2,-,TRBJ2-5,TRBV11-3
TGTGCCAGCAGCTTAAGTGGGGGGGCCACCTACGAGCAGTACTTC,CASSLSGGATYEQYF,-,once,TRBJ2-7,TRBV7-2
TGTGCCAGCAGGGTATACGGGGGAATTGATGAGCAGTTCTTC,CASRVYGGIDEQFF,-,-,TRBJ2-1,TRBV6-1
TGTGCCATCAGTGGTGGACTAGCCAACAATGAGCAGTTCTTC,CAISGGLANNEQFF,TRBD2,-,TRBJ2-1,TRBV10-3
TGTGCCATCAGTCCTATCGGCAATGAGCAGTTCTTC,CAISPIGNEQFF,-,-,TRBJ2-1,TRBV10-3
TGTGCCAGCAGTCTCCGGGACAGGGACTCACCCCTCCACTTT,CASSLRDRDSPLHF,TRBD1,-,TRBJ1-6,TRBV2
TGTGCCAGCAGCAAAGGTCAAGCGGAAAGGACCTCTGGAAACACCATATATTTT,CASSKGQAERTSGNTIYF,-,-,TRBJ1-3,TRBV21-1
TGTGCCAGCAGCTTAGCGCGGTTAGCGGGGGAAGAGACCCAGTACTTC,CASSLARLAGEETQYF,TRBD2,-,TRBJ2-5,TRBV7-9
TGTGCCAGCAGTTTATCGGGACAGTATGGCTACACCTTC,CASSLSGQYGYTF,TRBD1,-,TRBJ1-2,TRBV27
TGTGCCAGCAGTGAAAAAGGGGGGAACACCGGGGAGCTGTTTTTT,CASSEKGGNTGELFF,-,-,TRBJ2-2,TRBV6-1
TGCGCCAGCAGTGGACTAGGTACCTCTGAGCAGCTCTTC,CASSGLGTSEQLF,-,-,TRBJ2-1,TRBV10-2
TGCGCCAGCAGCGCAACGGCTAGCGCTCGAAATGAGCAGTTCTTC,CASSATASARNEQFF,-,few,TRBJ2-1,TRBV5-1
TGCGCCAGCAGCTACTCAGGGGATGGCTACACCTTC,CASSYSGDGYTF,-,-,TRBJ1-2,TRBV5-1
TGTGCCAGCAGCCAATTGTGGCTGCAAGAGACCCAGTACTTC,CASSQLWLQETQYF,-,-,TRBJ2-5,TRBV14
TGTGCCAGCAGCTCCCGGGACAGGCGTAGCACAGATACGCAGTATTTT,CASSSRDRRSTDTQYF,TRBD1,-,TRBJ2-3,TRBV7-2
TGTGCCAGCAGCGGACTAGAGAAAAGACGCGAGCAGTACTTC,CASSGLEKRREQYF,TRBD2,-,TRBJ2-7,TRBV28
TGTGCCAGCAGCCGCGCAGGCCCCAATCAGCCCCAGCATTTT,CASSRAGPNQPQHF,-,-,TRBJ1-5,TRBV7-9